The 10 T cell receptor beta chains listed next were all sequenced from one sample in a study of OX40 agonist ivuxolimab in advanced cancers. The data were produced by immunoSEQ multiplex PCR, yet TCRdb's version contains in-frame clones alone and is incomplete. The sample has approximately 60,000 clones, about four fifths seen once. The specimen was CD4+ or CD8+ T cells sorted from blood, collected in a trial of the OX40 agonist ivuxolimab. Receptor source: an adult with an advanced solid tumor such as melanoma, head and neck, liver or kidney cancer.

V usage is TRBV29-1 and J usage is TRBJ2-2, with D perhaps TRBD1 or TRBD2 (7 bases each). CDR3 length equals 15 residues. The V and J ends lost 7 bases and 4 bases respectively, with 19 bases between them. Looked up from germline, CDR1 is SQVTM and CDR2 is ANQGSEA. The CDR3 is CSGQGGDVRTGELFF. In DNA form, the CDR3 reads TGCAGCGGTCAGGGGGGGGACGTTCGCACCGGGGAGCTGTTTTTT.

Concerning this clone: The sample holds other DNA sequences that translate to the same CDR3. The chain uses TRBV4-1 and TRBJ1-2; 11 bases match TRBD1. Germline CDR1 is MGHRA and CDR2 is YSYEKL. With 0 bases clipped from V and 8 bases from J, the junction kept 5 bases outside the gene matches. CDR3 length: 15 amino acids. CDR3 sequence (DNA): TGCGCCAGCAGCCAAGATGGGGGACAGGGGGGGGGCTACACCTTC. Its protein is CASSQDGGQGGGYTF.

The CDR3 region has the DNA TGCGCCAGCAGGGTTAGCACAGATACGCAGTATTTT. Its protein is CASRVSTDTQYF. The gene calls are TRBV5-1 and TRBJ2-3; D gene uncertain. The V gene's germline CDR1 is SGHRS and CDR2 YFSETQ. The V and J ends lost 5 bases and 0 bases respectively, with 4 bases between them. This CDR3 comprises 12 residues.

In this sample, this clone turned up a few times. The chain joins TRBV19 to TRBJ1-5; D is unclear. Looked up from germline, CDR1 is LNHDA and CDR2 is SQIVND (reference sequence). V was cut by 6 bases and J by 4 bases, with 13 bases left in between. The CDR3 is 14 residues long. CDR3 DNA: TGTGCCAGTAGATCAGCTACCGTTAATCAGCCCCAGCATTTT. Translating gives CASRSATVNQPQHF.

The chain employs TRBV6-5 and TRBJ1-6; TRBD1 is a possible D gene (5 bases). CDR3 length equals 13 residues. The V and J ends lost 6 bases and 4 bases respectively, with 7 bases between them. The germline CDR1 and CDR2 sequences are MNHEY and SVGAGI. The CDR3 sequence is CASRGAYNSPLHF. CDR3 sequence (DNA): TGTGCCAGCAGAGGGGCATATAATTCACCCCTCCACTTT.

The chain has TRBV5-4 and TRBJ1-1; TRBD1 matches at 9 bases. Germline V gene data show CDR1 as SGHNT and CDR2 as YYREEE (reference sequence). V lost 4 bases and J lost 7; bases outside the gene matches: 11. CDR3 length: 15 residues. CDR3 bases: TGTGCCAGCAGCCCAAAACTACAGGGGGCGGGTGAAGCTTTCTTT. It codes for CASSPKLQGAGEAFF.

The J gene is TRBJ2-3, the V gene TRBV9, with 9 bases fitting TRBD2. Germline-derived CDR1 and CDR2 are SGDLS and YYNGEE. J was trimmed by 4 bases and V by 4 bases; bases with no gene match: 10. The CDR3 is 16 residues long. The CDR3 region is CASSLSSSGAADTQYF. CDR3 nucleotide sequence: TGTGCCAGCAGCCTCTCCTCTAGCGGGGCCGCAGATACGCAGTATTTT.

The chain uses TRBV11-2 and TRBJ2-7; D is undetermined. Trimming pared 8 bases from V and 5 bases from J, leaving 19 bases between. This CDR3 region has 14 residues. The germline V gene encodes CDR1 SGHAT and CDR2 FQNNGV. CDR3 protein: CASEERFQSDEQYF. The CDR3 DNA reads TGTGCCAGCGAAGAAAGGTTTCAGAGCGACGAGCAGTACTTC.

The CDR3 region has the DNA TGTGCCAGCAGCTTAAACAGCTATGGCTACACCTTC. It encodes CASSLNSYGYTF. The V and J genes are TRBV7-9 and TRBJ1-2; no clear D gene. The CDR3 runs 12 residues. With 2 bases removed from V and 4 bases from J, the gap between germline ends came to 5 bases. Germline V CDR1 and CDR2: SEHNR, FQNEAQ (reference sequence).

The V gene is TRBV25-1, the J gene TRBJ2-1, with TRBD1 as a possible D gene (5 bases). The CDR3 runs to 15 residues. Germline assignment: CDR1 MGHDK and CDR2 SYGVNS. V lost 1 base and J 9 bases, leaving 16 bases between the germline ends. This CDR3 is CASSESGQGLGEQFF. CDR3 bases: TGTGCCAGCAGTGAATCGGGCCAGGGTTTAGGTGAGCAGTTCTTC.